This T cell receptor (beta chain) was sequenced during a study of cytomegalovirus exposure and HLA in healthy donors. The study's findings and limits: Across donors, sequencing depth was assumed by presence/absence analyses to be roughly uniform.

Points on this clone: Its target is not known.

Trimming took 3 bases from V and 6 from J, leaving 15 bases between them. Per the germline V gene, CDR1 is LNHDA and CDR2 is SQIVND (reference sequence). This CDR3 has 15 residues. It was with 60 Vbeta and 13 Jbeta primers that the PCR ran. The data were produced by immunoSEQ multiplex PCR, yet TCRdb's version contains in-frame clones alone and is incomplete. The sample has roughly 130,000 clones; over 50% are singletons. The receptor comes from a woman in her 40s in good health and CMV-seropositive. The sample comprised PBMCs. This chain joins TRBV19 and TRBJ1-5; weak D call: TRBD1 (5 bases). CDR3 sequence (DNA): TGTGCCAGTAGTATCCACTCAGGGTTAGGTCAGCCCCAGCATTTT. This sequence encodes CASSIHSGLGQPQHF.